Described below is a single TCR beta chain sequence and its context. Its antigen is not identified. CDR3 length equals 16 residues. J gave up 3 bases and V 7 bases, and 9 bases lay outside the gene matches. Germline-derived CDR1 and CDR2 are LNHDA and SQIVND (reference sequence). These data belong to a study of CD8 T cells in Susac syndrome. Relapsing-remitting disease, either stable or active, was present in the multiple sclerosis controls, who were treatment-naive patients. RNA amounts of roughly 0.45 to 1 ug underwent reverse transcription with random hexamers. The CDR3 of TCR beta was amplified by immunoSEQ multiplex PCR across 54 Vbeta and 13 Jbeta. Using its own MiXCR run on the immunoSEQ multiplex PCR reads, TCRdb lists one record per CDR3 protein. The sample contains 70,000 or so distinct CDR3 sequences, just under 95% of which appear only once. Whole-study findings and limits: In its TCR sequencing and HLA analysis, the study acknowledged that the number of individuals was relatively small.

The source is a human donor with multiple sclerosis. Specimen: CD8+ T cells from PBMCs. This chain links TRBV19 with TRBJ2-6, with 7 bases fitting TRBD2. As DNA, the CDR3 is TGTGCCAGTACGGGGGGAGCACTGGGTGGGGCCAACGTCCTGACTTTC. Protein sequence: CASTGGALGGANVLTF.